These 15 T cell receptor beta chains were sequenced from one sample in a study of regulatory dendritic cells for organ transplantation. Using immunoSEQ multiplex PCR, the repertoire was profiled, and TCRdb retains in-frame clones only, with some absent. In the table there are some 9,300 clones, approximately 65% of which are singletons. These receptors' targets are unknown. Allogeneic regulatory or mature dendritic cells were co-cultured for less than six days with CFSE-labeled sorted T cells at 1:10. Sample: naive CD4+ T cells from blood cultured with dendritic cells. Subset defined: CD45RA+ naive T cells. Receptor source: a human donor in good health.

The chain uses TRBV13 and TRBJ2-7; TRBD1 might be the D (6 bases). This CDR3 has 15 amino acids. V was cut by 4 bases and J by 4 bases, with 17 bases left in between. Per the germline V gene, CDR1 is PRHDT and CDR2 is FYEKMQ (reference sequence). CDR3 sequence (DNA): TGTGCCAGCAGCTCCTTAAACAGGGACACTTACGAGCAGTACTTC. Translating it yields CASSSLNRDTYEQYF.

The chain uses TRBV9 and TRBJ2-2; possible D gene TRBD2, 6 bases. Germline V gene data show CDR1 as SGDLS and CDR2 as YYNGEE. Trimming removed 0 bases at V and 0 bases at J, with 9 bases between. The CDR3 is 16 residues long. CDR3 residues: CASSVVASANTGELFF. The CDR3 nucleotides read TGTGCCAGCAGCGTAGTGGCTAGCGCGAACACCGGGGAGCTGTTTTTT.

The chain joins TRBV6-1 to TRBJ1-2, with D possibly matching TRBD1 (6 bases). The V and J ends lost 2 bases and 7 bases respectively, with 11 bases between them. This CDR3 spans 13 amino acids. The V gene's germline CDR1 is MNHNS and CDR2 SASEGT. The CDR3 is CASSEREGVGYTF. The CDR3 DNA is TGTGCCAGCAGTGAACGGGAGGGGGTTGGCTACACCTTC.

This chain links TRBV4-3 with TRBJ1-2; D might be TRBD1 (6 bases). The CDR3 runs 14 residues. CDR1 LGHNA and CDR2 YSLEER come from the germline V gene. Trimming pared 4 bases from V and 7 bases from J, leaving 16 bases between. This CDR3 reads CASSRQQGTIGYTF. As DNA, the CDR3 is TGCGCCAGCAGCCGTCAGCAAGGGACAATTGGCTACACCTTC.

The gene calls are TRBV7-9 and TRBJ1-4, with 9 bases identical to TRBD1. CDR3 length equals 17 residues. The germline V gene has CDR1 SEHNR and CDR2 FQNEAQ (reference sequence). V dropped 5 bases and J dropped 8; count of bases not matched to a gene: 15. CDR3 nucleotides: TGTGCCAGCAGCCAGGGACAGGGAGTATCCCTCAACGAAAAACTGTTTTTT. Translation gives CASSQGQGVSLNEKLFF. The whole variable domain, remainder taken from reference TRBV7-9 and TRBJ1-4, is DTGVSQNPRHKITKRGQNVTFRCDPISEHNRLYWYRQTLGQGPEFLTYFQNEAQLEKSRLLSDRFSAERPKGSFSTLEIQRTEQGDSAMYLCASSQGQGVSLNEKLFFGSGTQLSVL.

This clone was detected a few times. This sequence joins TRBV5-1 and TRBJ2-1; D remains ambiguous. Trimming pared 1 base from V and 4 bases from J, leaving 9 bases between. The CDR3 covers 14 residues. Germline CDR1 SGHRS, CDR2 YFSETQ. The CDR3 loop is CASSLTSLYNEQFF. CDR3 nucleotides: TGCGCCAGCAGCTTGACGAGCCTGTACAATGAGCAGTTCTTC.

V and J are TRBV4-3 and TRBJ1-2; D not resolved. CDR1 LGHNA and CDR2 YSLEER come from the germline V gene. Trimming cost V 1 base and J 2 bases, with 5 bases left between them. The CDR3 sequence is 13 residues long. CDR3: CASSQVLNYGYTF. The CDR3 DNA is TGCGCCAGCAGCCAAGTCCTGAACTATGGCTACACCTTC.

The chain couples TRBV6-5 to TRBJ1-2, with D maybe TRBD1 (5 bases). V lost 6 bases to trimming and J lost 5 bases, with 13 bases between them. The CDR3 has 13 residues. Per the germline V gene, CDR1 is MNHEY and CDR2 is SVGAGI. The CDR3 DNA is TGTGCCAGCAGGGAGACAGTCAAATATGGCTACACCTTC. It specifies CASRETVKYGYTF.

The chain joins TRBV7-2 to TRBJ1-2; weak D call: TRBD1 (6 bases). Trimming took off 1 base at V and 4 bases at J, with 19 bases between the two ends. The CDR3 spans 17 residues. Germline V CDR1 and CDR2: SGHTA, FQGNSA. The CDR3 nucleotides are TGTGCCAGCAGCTTAGTGCAGGGTGGGATAGGGGGCTATGGCTACACCTTC. Its protein is CASSLVQGGIGGYGYTF.

This clone occurred a few times. CDR3 bases: TGTGCCAGCAGTTACTCATCAGGATCCTACGAGCAGTACTTC. Its protein product is CASSYSSGSYEQYF. This rearrangement joins TRBV6-5 to TRBJ2-7, with D uncertain. V was pared by 0 bases and J by 1 base, with 7 bases between. This CDR3 is built from 14 residues. In germline, CDR1 is MNHEY, CDR2 SVGAGI.

J is TRBJ1-3 and V is TRBV6-6; no reliable D call. CDR1 and CDR2 (germline): MNHNY, SVGAGI (reference sequence). V lost 5 bases to trimming and J lost 4 bases, with 6 bases between them. The CDR3 is made up of 12 amino acids. CDR3 amino acids: CASSREGNTIYF. The CDR3 region has the DNA TGTGCCAGCAGTAGAGAAGGAAACACCATATATTTT.

This chain uses TRBV5-1 with TRBJ2-7; TRBD1 matches 9 bases. The CDR3 extends over 17 amino acids. Unmatched junction bases numbered 8, after V lost 0 bases and J lost 1 base. Germline-derived CDR1 and CDR2 are SGHRS and YFSETQ. CDR3: CASSLASGTGRSYEQYF. DNA of the CDR3: TGCGCCAGCAGCTTGGCGTCCGGGACAGGGAGATCCTACGAGCAGTACTTC.

This clone was observed a handful of times. The rearrangement uses TRBV10-3 and TRBJ1-2; 8 bases fit TRBD1. The V segment lost 7 bases and the J segment 3 bases; nucleotides outside the gene matches: 7. The CDR3 has 14 residues. Germline loops: CDR1 ENHRY, CDR2 SYGVKD. CDR3 in DNA: TGTGCCATCACCCCGGACAGGGTAGACTATGGCTACACCTTC. It codes for CAITPDRVDYGYTF.

The chain employs TRBV7-3 and TRBJ2-2; TRBD1 is a possible D gene (6 bases). CDR3 size: 14 residues. Germline loops: CDR1 SGHTA, CDR2 FQGTGA. V was pared by 6 bases and J by 4 bases, with 12 bases between. The CDR3 here is CASSIQGATGELFF. CDR3 DNA: TGTGCCAGCAGTATACAGGGCGCCACCGGGGAGCTGTTTTTT.

This chain uses TRBV19 with TRBJ2-2; 9 bases line up with TRBD1. V shed 3 bases, J shed 1 base, and the junction held 9 bases outside the gene matches. Germline V lookup: CDR1 LNHDA, CDR2 SQIVND (reference sequence). The CDR3 runs 18 residues. CDR3 sequence: CASSILTGGYLNTGELFF. CDR3 coding DNA: TGTGCCAGTAGTATTTTGACAGGGGGGTACTTGAACACCGGGGAGCTGTTTTTT.